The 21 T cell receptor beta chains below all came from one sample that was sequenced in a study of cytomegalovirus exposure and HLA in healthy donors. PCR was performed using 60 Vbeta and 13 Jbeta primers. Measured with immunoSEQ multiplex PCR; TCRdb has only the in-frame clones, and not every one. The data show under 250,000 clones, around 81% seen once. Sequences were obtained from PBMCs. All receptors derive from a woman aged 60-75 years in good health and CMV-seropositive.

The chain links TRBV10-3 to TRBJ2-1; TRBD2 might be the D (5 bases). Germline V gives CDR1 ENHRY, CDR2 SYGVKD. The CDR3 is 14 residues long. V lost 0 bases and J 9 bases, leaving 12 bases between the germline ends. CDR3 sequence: CAISESRELPEQFF. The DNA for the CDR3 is TGTGCCATCAGTGAGTCGAGGGAATTGCCTGAGCAGTTCTTC.

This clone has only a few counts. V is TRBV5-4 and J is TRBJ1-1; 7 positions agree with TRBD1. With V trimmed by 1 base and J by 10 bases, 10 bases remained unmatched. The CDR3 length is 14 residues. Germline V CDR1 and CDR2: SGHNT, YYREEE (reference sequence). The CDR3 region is CASSLWDRAVIAFF. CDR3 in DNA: TGTGCCAGCAGCTTGTGGGACAGAGCCGTCATAGCTTTCTTT.

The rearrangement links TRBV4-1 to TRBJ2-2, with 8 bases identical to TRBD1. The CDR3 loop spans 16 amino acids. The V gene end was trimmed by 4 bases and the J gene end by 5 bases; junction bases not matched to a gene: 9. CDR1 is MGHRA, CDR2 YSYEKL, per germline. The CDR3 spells CASSLQDRGRTGELFF. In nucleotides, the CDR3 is TGCGCCAGCAGCCTCCAAGACAGGGGAAGGACCGGGGAGCTGTTTTTT.

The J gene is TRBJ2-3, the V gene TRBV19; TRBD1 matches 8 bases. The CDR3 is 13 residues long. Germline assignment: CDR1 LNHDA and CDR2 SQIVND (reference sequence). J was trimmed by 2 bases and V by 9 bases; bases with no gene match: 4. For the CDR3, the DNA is TGTGCCAGCCGGGACAGGCTCACAGATACGCAGTATTTT. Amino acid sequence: CASRDRLTDTQYF. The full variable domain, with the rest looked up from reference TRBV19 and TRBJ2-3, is DGGITQSPKYLFRKEGQNVTLSCEQNLNHDAMYWYRQDPGQGLRLIYYSQIVNDFQKGDIAEGYSVSREKKESFPLTVTSAQKNPTAFYLCASRDRLTDTQYFGPGTRLTVL.

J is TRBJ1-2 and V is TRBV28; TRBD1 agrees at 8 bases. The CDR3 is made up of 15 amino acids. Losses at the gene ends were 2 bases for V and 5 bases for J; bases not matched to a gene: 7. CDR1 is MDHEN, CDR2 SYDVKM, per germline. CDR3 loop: CASSLGQGAGYGYTF. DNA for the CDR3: TGTGCCAGCAGTTTAGGGCAGGGGGCAGGGTATGGCTACACCTTC.

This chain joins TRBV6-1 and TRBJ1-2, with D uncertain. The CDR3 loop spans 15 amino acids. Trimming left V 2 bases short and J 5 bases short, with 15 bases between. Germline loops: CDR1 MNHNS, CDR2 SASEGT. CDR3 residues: CASSEHTEGVYGYTF. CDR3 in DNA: TGTGCCAGCAGTGAACATACGGAGGGCGTTTATGGCTACACCTTC.

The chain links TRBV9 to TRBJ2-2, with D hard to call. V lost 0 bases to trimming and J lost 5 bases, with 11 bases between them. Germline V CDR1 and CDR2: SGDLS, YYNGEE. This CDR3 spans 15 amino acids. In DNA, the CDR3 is TGTGCCAGCAGCGTAGCTGAGTATCGGACCGGGGAGCTGTTTTTT. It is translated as CASSVAEYRTGELFF.

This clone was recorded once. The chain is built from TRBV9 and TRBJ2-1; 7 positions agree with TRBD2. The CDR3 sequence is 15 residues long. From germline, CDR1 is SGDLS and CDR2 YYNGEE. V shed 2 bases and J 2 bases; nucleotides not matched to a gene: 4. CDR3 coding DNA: TGTGCCAGCAGCGTCCGGCTAGCGGCCTACAATGAGCAGTTCTTC. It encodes CASSVRLAAYNEQFF. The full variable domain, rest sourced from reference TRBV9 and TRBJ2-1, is DSGVTQTPKHLITATGQRVTLRCSPRSGDLSVYWYQQSLDQGLQFLIQYYNGEERAKGNILERFSAQQFPDLHSELNLSSLELGDSALYFCASSVRLAAYNEQFFGPGTRLTVL.

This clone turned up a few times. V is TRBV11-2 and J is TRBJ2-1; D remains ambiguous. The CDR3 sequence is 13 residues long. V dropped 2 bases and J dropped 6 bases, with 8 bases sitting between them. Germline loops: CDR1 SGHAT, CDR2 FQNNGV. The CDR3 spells CASSLYRGNEQFF. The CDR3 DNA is TGTGCCAGCAGCTTATATAGAGGCAATGAGCAGTTCTTC.

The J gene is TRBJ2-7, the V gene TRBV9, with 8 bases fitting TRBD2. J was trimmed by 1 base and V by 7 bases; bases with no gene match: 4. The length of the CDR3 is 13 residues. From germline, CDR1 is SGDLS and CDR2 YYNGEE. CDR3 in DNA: TGTGCCAGCGGGGCTAGCGGGTCCTACGAGCAGTACTTC. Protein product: CASGASGSYEQYF.

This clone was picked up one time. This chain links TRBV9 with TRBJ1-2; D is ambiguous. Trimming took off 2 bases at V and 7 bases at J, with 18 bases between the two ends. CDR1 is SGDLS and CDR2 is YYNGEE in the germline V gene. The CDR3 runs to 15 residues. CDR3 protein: CASSVGGEVGGGYTF. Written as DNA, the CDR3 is TGTGCCAGCAGCGTTGGTGGAGAGGTGGGAGGTGGCTACACCTTC.

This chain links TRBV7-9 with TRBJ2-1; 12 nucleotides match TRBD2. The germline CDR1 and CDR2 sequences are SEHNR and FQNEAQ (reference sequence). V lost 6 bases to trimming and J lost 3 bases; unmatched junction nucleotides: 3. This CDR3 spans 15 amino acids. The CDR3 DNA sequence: TGTGCCAGCAGTGCGGGACTAGCGGGCTACAATGAGCAGTTCTTC. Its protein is CASSAGLAGYNEQFF.

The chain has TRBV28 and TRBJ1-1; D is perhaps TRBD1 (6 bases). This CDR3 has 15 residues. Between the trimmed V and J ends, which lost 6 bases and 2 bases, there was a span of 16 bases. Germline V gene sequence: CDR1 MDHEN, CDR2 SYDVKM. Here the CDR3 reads CASSQIQGHNTEAFF. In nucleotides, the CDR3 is TGTGCCAGCAGCCAAATACAGGGACATAACACTGAAGCTTTCTTT. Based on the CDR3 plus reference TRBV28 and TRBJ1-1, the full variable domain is DVKVTQSSRYLVKRTGEKVFLECVQDMDHENMFWYRQDPGLGLRLIYFSYDVKMKEKGDIPEGYSVSREKKERFSLILESASTNQTSMYLCASSQIQGHNTEAFFGQGTRLTVV.

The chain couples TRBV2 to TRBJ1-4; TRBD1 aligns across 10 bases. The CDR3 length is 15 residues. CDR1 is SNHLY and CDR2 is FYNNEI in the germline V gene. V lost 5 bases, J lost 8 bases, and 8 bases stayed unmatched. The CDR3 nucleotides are TGTGCCAGCAGTTCAGACAGGGGGCGACAAGAAAAACTGTTTTTT. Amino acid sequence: CASSSDRGRQEKLFF.

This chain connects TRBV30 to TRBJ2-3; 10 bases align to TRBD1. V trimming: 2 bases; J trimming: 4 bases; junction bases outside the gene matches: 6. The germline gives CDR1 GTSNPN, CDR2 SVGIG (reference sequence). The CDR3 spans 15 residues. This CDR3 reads CAWSPGQGVSDTQYF. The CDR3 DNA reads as TGTGCCTGGAGTCCAGGACAGGGGGTTTCAGATACGCAGTATTTT.

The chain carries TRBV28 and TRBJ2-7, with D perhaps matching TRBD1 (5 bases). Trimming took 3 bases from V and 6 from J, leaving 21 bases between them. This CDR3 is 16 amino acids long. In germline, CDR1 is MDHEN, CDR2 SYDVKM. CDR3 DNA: TGTGCCAGCAGTTTCCCCCACCCAGGGATGGTACCCGAGCAGTACTTC. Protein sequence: CASSFPHPGMVPEQYF.

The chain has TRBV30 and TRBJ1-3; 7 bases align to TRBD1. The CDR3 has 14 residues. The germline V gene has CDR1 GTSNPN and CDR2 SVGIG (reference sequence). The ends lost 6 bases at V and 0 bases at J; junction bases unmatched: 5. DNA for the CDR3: TGTGCCTGCTTAGGGGGCTCCTCTGGAAACACCATATATTTT. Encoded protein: CACLGGSSGNTIYF.

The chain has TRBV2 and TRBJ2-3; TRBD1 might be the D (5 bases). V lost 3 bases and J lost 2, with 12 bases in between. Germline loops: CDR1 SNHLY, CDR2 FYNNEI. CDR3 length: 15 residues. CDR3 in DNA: TGTGCCAGCAGTGAGGGCAGGGATCCCACAGATACGCAGTATTTT. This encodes CASSEGRDPTDTQYF. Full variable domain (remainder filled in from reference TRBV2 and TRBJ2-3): EPEVTQTPSHQVTQMGQEVILRCVPISNHLYFYWYRQILGQKVEFLVSFYNNEISEKSEIFDDQFSVERPDGSNFTLKIRSTKLEDSAMYFCASSEGRDPTDTQYFGPGTRLTVL.

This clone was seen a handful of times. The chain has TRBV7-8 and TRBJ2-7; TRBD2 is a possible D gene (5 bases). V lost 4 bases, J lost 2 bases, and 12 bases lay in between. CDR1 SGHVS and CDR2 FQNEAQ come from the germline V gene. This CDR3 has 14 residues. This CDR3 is CASSSSDGTYEQYF. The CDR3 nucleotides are TGTGCCAGCAGCTCATCGGACGGGACCTACGAGCAGTACTTC.

The CDR3 spells CASTRQSTSYNEQFF. The CDR3 coding sequence is TGTGCCAGCACCAGACAATCCACCTCCTACAATGAGCAGTTCTTC. This chain joins TRBV9 and TRBJ2-1; D is uncertain. CDR1 is SGDLS, CDR2 YYNGEE, per germline. The CDR3 has 15 amino acids. The ends were cut back, 6 bases at V and 0 bases at J, with 13 bases in the middle.

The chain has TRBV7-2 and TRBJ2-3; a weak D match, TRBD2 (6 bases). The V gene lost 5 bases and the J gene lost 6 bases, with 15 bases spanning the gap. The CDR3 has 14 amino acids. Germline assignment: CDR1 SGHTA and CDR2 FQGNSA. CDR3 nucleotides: TGTGCCAGCAGCCTCCTAGCGTTGGGGGATACGCAGTATTTT. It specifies CASSLLALGDTQYF.